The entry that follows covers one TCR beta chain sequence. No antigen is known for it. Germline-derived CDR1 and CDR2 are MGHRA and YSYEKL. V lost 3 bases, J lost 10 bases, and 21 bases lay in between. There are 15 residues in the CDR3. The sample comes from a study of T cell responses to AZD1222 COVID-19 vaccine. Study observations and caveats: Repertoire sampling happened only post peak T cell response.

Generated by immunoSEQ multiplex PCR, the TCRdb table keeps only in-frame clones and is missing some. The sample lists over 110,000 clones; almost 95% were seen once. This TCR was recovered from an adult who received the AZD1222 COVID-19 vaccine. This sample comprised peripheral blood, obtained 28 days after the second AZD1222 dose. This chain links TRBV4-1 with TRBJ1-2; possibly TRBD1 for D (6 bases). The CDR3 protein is CASSHLGGAELFYTF. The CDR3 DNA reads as TGCGCCAGCAGCCACCTTGGGGGCGCCGAGTTGTTCTACACCTTC.